This TCR beta chain was obtained from a study of regulatory T cells in long-lasting Graves disease. Construction of TCR beta libraries relied on iRepertoire HTBI primers and on Arm-PCR targeting CDR3 regions. TCRdb itself ran the multiplex PCR reads through MiXCR, one entry per CDR3 protein. Among under 300,000 distinct CDR3 sequences listed, 15% to 20% were seen once. Germline CDR1 WSHSY, CDR2 SAAADI. After removal of 0 bases from V and 1 base from J, the junction contained 3 bases not matched to a gene. This CDR3 comprises 16 residues. This clonotype was recorded many times. Its antigen is as yet unknown. Broader study findings: Owing to a sample size that was small, accuracy may have been reduced.

The time point is: newly diagnosed GD, antithyroid drugs for less than 3 months. Preparation of the TCR library used RNA extracted from PBMCs. The receptor was derived from a female donor with Graves disease. V usage is TRBV10-2 and J usage is TRBJ2-4; TRBD2 agrees at 7 bases. Sequenced material: peripheral blood mononuclear cells (PBMCs), taken at new diagnosis, from a patient treated with antithyroid drugs. CDR3 sequence (DNA): TGCGCCAGCAGTGAGTCGGCGGGAGTTGCCAAAAACATTCAGTACTTC. Protein sequence: CASSESAGVAKNIQYF.